The source of this TCR beta chain is a study of blood T cell repertoires in COVID-19. This CDR3 is 14 amino acids long. V dropped 6 bases and J dropped 11; count of bases not matched to a gene: 13. From germline, CDR1 is KGHSH and CDR2 LQKENI. This table comes from immunoSEQ multiplex PCR, and its TCRdb copy is limited to in-frame clones, with some not included. The data contain 89,000 or so clones, about 85% of them seen just once; the ten biggest clones take up around 12%. The sequence came from a human donor in a cohort sampled during active COVID-19. The sequenced material came from peripheral blood. The rearrangement uses TRBV18 and TRBJ1-1; 9 bases are shared with TRBD1. The CDR3 nucleotides are TGTGCCAGCTCCCTTTCAGAGGGGACAGGGCGCGCTTTCTTT. Its translation: CASSLSEGTGRAFF.